Here is one T cell receptor beta chain with its context. As yet, its antigen is unknown. V shed 2 bases and J 0 bases; nucleotides not matched to a gene: 2. From germline, CDR1 is MDHEN and CDR2 SYDVKM. CDR3 size: 16 residues. Whereas donors were nominally healthy upon sampling, unrecorded immune exposures were probable. The data were obtained in a study of cytomegalovirus exposure and HLA in healthy donors. Points from the study as a whole: It emerged from a later analysis that several of the most significant clusters appeared to be linked to common viral pathogens. Investigators reported 150 to 200 TCR beta chains as tied to cytomegalovirus. For TCR beta chains, V- and J-gene trimming was later linked to a missense DCLRE1C variant.

A multiplex PCR was run with 60 Vbeta primers and 13 Jbeta primers. Assay used: immunoSEQ multiplex PCR; TCRdb lists only in-frame clones, some missing. This table holds 160,000 or so clones, approximately 82% found once. The receptor's source is a male donor in good health and CMV-seronegative. The specimen sequenced was PBMCs. The chain is built from TRBV28 and TRBJ2-2, with TRBD2 identical over 8 bases. The DNA of the CDR3 is TGTGCCAGCAGTTTAATGGGACTAGCGAACACCGGGGAGCTGTTTTTT. Protein: CASSLMGLANTGELFF.